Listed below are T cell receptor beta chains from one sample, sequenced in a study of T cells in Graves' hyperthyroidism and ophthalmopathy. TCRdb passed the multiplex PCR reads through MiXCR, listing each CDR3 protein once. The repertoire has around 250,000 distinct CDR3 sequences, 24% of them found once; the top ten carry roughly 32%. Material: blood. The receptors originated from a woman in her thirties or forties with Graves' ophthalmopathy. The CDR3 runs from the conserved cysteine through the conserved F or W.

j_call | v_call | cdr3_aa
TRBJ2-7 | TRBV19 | CASSIFQGSYEQYF
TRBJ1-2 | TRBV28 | CASRETGGARYTF
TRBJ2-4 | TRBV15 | CATSTINLNGNIQYF
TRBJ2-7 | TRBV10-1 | CASSEGRYSYEQYF
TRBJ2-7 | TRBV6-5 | CASSLRDRIFSYEQYF
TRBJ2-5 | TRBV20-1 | CSATSPQETQYF
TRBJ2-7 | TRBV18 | CASSPGRDRPYEQYF
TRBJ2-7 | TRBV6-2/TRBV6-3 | CASSTPGLNSYEQYF
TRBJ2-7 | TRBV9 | CASSVGGQGFYEQYF
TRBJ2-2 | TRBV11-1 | CASSRSGRGNTGELFF
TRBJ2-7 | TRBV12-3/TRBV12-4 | CASSRNRWHEQYF
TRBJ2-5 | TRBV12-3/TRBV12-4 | CASSSTLGQGFLETQYF
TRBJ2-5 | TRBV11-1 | CASSFILGTGVQETQYF
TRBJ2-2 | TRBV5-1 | CASSGLAGNTGELFF
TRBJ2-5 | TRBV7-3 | CASSLRGGGETQYF
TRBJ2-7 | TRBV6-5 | CASRLQGLTYEQYF
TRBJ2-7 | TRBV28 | CASSLRYEQYF
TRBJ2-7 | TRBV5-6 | CASHNLAGVFDEQYF
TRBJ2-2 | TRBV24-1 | CATSDRTDRGRHTGELFF
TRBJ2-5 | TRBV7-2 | CASSFRAVQETQYF
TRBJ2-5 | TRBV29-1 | CSVVWPLRGETQYF
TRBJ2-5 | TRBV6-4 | CTSSDNGLAGAFGETQYF
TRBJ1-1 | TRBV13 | CASSLGRQGPMNTEAFF
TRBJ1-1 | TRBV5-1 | CASSLVGYGEAFF
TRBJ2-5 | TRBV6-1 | CASSPRQGYQETQYF
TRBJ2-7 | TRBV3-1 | CASSQEQGRFEQYF
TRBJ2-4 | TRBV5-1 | CASSSDLGVLAKNIQYF
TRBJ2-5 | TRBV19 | CASSIDRETQYF
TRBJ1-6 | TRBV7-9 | CASSYRIPLDSPLHF
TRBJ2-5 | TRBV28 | CASSSRFEQGRRETQYF
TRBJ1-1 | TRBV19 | CASRPGQGANTEAFF
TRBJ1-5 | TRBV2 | CASSGDREDQPQHF
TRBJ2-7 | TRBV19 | CATAPGQGAREQYF
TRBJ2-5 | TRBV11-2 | CASSLVGGSNQETQYF
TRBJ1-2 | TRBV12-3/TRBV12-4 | CASRKGLGYTF
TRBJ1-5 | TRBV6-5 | CASRGQGDQPQHF
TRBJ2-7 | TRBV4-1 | CASSTGQGDYEQYF
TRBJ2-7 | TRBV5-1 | CASSLGTSGSRHEQYF
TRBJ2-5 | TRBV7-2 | CASSSARETQYF
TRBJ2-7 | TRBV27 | CASRLAGDSYEQYF
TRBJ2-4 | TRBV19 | CASIQNGQGPIQYF
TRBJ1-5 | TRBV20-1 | CSAAGGGNQPQHF
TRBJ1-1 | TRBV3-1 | CASSQHENTEAFF
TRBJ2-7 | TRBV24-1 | CASSSGTSSMDEQYF
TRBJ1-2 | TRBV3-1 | CASSQGKQGNYGYTF
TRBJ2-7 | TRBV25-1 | CASSENGGRGYEQYF
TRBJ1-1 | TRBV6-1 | CASIKSWGGNTEAFF